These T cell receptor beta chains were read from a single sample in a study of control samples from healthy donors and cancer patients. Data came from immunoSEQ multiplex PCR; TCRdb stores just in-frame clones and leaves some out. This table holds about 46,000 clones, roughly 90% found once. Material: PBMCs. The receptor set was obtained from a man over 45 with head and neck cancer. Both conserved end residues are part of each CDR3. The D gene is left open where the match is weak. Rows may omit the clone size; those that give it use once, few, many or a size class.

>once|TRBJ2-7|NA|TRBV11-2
CASSWGKGPTSVLTYEQYF
TGTGCCAGCAGCTGGGGAAAGGGCCCGACTTCCGTTCTAACCTACGAGCAGTACTTC
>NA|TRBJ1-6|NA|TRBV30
CAWSTGLLNSPLHF
TGTGCCTGGAGTACGGGACTTTTGAATTCACCCCTCCACTTT
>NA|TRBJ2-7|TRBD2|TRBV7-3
CASSQQAGAGGEQYF
TGTGCCAGCAGCCAACAAGCGGGTGCCGGGGGGGAGCAGTACTTC
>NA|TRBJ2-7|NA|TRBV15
CATSRDTGFSYEQYF
TGTGCCACCAGCAGAGATACGGGATTCTCCTACGAGCAGTACTTC
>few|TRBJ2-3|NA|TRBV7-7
CASSLGRDTDTQYF
TGTGCTAGCAGCTTAGGACGAGACACAGATACGCAGTATTTT
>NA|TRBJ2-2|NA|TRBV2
CASVGQNTGELFF
TGTGCCAGCGTGGGACAGAACACCGGGGAGCTGTTTTTT
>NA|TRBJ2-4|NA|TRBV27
CASRTQGAKNIQYF
TGTGCCAGCAGGACCCAGGGTGCCAAAAACATTCAGTACTTC
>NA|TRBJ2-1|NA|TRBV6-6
CASSGNFYEQFF
TGTGCCAGCAGCGGAAACTTCTATGAGCAGTTCTTC
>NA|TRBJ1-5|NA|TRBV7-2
CASSFGSNQPQHF
TGTGCCAGCAGCTTTGGGTCCAATCAGCCCCAGCATTTT
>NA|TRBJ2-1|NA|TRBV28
CASSFQRGSYNEQFF
TGTGCCAGCAGTTTCCAGCGAGGCTCCTACAATGAGCAGTTCTTC
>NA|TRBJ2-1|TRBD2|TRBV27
CASSLFSGTYNEQFF
TGTGCCAGCAGTTTATTCAGCGGGACTTACAATGAGCAGTTCTTC
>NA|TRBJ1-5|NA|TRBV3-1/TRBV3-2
CASSPMGAGNQPQHF
TGTGCCAGCAGCCCGATGGGGGCCGGCAATCAGCCCCAGCATTTT
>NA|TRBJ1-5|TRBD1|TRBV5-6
CASSLGTVNQPQHF
TGTGCCAGCAGCCTAGGGACAGTTAATCAGCCCCAGCATTTT
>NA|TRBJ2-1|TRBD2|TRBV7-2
CASSPVGTSGSGEQFF
TGTGCCAGCAGCCCCGTGGGGACTAGCGGATCCGGGGAGCAGTTCTTC
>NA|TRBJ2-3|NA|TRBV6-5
CATRGGGRGDTQYF
TGTGCCACCAGGGGGGGCGGGAGAGGAGATACGCAGTATTTT
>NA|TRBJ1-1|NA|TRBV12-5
CASGLVHRTEAFF
TGTGCTAGTGGTTTGGTACACCGCACTGAAGCTTTCTTT
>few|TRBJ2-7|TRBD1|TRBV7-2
CASSLGGYRGRSQNEQYF
TGTGCCAGCAGCTTAGGGGGTTACAGGGGGCGCTCTCAGAACGAGCAGTACTTC
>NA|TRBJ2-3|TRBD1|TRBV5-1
CASSPRDSGTDTQYF
TGCGCCAGCAGCCCCCGGGACAGCGGCACAGATACGCAGTATTTT
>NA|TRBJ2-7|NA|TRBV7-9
CASSLGVAEQYF
TGTGCCAGCAGCTTAGGAGTGGCCGAGCAGTACTTC
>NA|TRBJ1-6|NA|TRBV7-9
CASSLAGAPGGSPLHF
TGTGCCAGCAGCTTAGCGGGGGCCCCAGGCGGTTCACCCCTCCACTTT
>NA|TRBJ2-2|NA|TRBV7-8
CASSSRTTGFGGTGELFF
TGTGCCAGCAGCTCCCGTACTACAGGGTTCGGCGGCACCGGGGAGCTGTTTTTT
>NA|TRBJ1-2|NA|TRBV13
CASSLSPGNYGYTF
TGTGCCAGCAGCTTATCGCCAGGGAACTATGGCTACACCTTC
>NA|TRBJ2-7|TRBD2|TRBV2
CASSVGSGINYEQYF
TGTGCCAGCAGTGTTGGTAGCGGGATAAACTACGAGCAGTACTTC
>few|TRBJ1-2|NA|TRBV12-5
CASGLVLGRTFNYGYTF
TGTGCTAGTGGTTTGGTACTTGGGAGGACCTTCAACTATGGCTACACCTTC
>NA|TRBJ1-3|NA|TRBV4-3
CASSQGRASGNTIYF
TGCGCCAGCAGCCAAGGAAGGGCCTCTGGAAACACCATATATTTT
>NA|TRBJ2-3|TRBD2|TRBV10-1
CASSHTSGSRPDTQYF
TGCGCCAGCAGCCACACTAGCGGGAGTCGTCCAGATACGCAGTATTTT
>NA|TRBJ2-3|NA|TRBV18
CASSPQGYTDTQYF
TGTGCCAGCTCCCCACAGGGTTACACAGATACGCAGTATTTT
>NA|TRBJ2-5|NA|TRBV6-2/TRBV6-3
CASSYEVQETQYF
TGTGCCAGCAGTTACGAGGTCCAAGAGACCCAGTACTTC
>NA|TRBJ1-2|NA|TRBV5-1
CASSLSGSNYGYTF
TGCGCCAGCAGCTTATCAGGTTCCAACTATGGCTACACCTTC
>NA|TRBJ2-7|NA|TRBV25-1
CASSGKYEQYF
TGTGCCAGCAGTGGTAAATACGAGCAGTACTTC
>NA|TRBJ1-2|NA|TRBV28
CASSSLEDGRSGYTF
TGTGCCAGCAGTTCATTAGAGGACGGGCGGTCCGGCTACACCTTC
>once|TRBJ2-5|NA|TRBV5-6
CASSALDTGYRVGETQYF
TGTGCCAGCAGCGCCCTAGATACAGGGTACAGGGTCGGAGAGACCCAGTACTTC
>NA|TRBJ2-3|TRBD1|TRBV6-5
CASTRNRGSTDTQYF
TGTGCCAGCACCAGAAACAGGGGTAGCACAGATACGCAGTATTTT
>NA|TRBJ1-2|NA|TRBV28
CASEGLDRFGYGYTF
TGTGCCAGCGAAGGGCTCGACAGGTTTGGCTATGGCTACACCTTC
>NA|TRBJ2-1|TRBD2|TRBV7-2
CASSRGRLAGPSYNEQFF
TGTGCCAGCAGCAGGGGCCGACTAGCGGGCCCGAGTTACAATGAGCAGTTCTTC
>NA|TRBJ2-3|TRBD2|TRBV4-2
CASSQRPSGGASTDTQYF
TGTGCCAGCAGCCAAAGGCCTAGCGGGGGTGCTAGCACAGATACGCAGTATTTT
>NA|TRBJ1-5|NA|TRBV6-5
CASRRASNQPQHF
TGTGCCAGCAGAAGGGCTAGCAATCAGCCCCAGCATTTT
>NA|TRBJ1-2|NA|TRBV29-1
CSVGTPFGYGYTF
TGCAGCGTCGGGACCCCATTTGGCTATGGCTACACCTTC
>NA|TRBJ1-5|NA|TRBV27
CASSTSPGNQPQHF
TGTGCCAGCAGTACCTCCCCGGGGAATCAGCCCCAGCATTTT